These T cell receptor beta chains were read from a single sample in a study of blood T cell dynamics during melanoma immunotherapy. Sequencing used immunoSEQ multiplex PCR; TCRdb keeps in-frame clones, though not all of them. Of thousands of clones listed, roughly 85% are singletons. This material consisted of blood, taken from a patient treated with checkpoint blockade. Every receptor here comes from a human donor with melanoma. Both conserved end residues are part of each CDR3. D genes are given only for firm matches. A clone size is listed for some rows: how often the clone was seen (once, few, many), or a class if it is expanded.

d_call j_call v_call clone_size cdr3_nt cdr3_aa
TRBD2 TRBJ2-1 TRBV15 NA TGTGCCACCAGCTTCAGCGGGATCTCCTACAATGAGCAGTTCTTC CATSFSGISYNEQFF
NA TRBJ2-7 TRBV7-2 once TGTGCCAGCAGCCCCTTCTCCTACGAGCAGTACTTC CASSPFSYEQYF
NA TRBJ1-1 TRBV28 NA TGTGCCAGTGCTAACACTGAAGCTTTCTTT CASANTEAFF
TRBD2 TRBJ2-3 TRBV9 NA TGTGCCAGCAGCGCAAGAGCGGGAGGGCCATCAGATACGCAGTATTTT CASSARAGGPSDTQYF
TRBD1 TRBJ1-2 TRBV28 once TGTGCCAGCGCCCGGGACAGTAACTATGGCTACACCTTC CASARDSNYGYTF
NA TRBJ2-7 TRBV10-1 NA TGCGCCAGCAGTGAGGCTGACAGACCCTACGAGCAGTACTTC CASSEADRPYEQYF
TRBD2 TRBJ2-7 TRBV5-1 NA TGCGCCAGCAGCTTCTTGGGCGGGAGATACCCGAGCTCCTACGAGCAGTACTTC CASSFLGGRYPSSYEQYF
NA TRBJ1-2 TRBV10-3 NA TGTGCCATCAGTGAGTCAGGGGCCGGGGGCTACACCTTC CAISESGAGGYTF
NA TRBJ2-7 TRBV27 NA TGTGCCAGCAGTTTATCGTGGGTCCCTGTCAGGTACGAGCAGTACTTC CASSLSWVPVRYEQYF
NA TRBJ1-5 TRBV6-1 NA TGTGCCAGCAGTGAGGACGGGCAATTCAATCAGCCCCAGCATTTT CASSEDGQFNQPQHF
NA TRBJ1-5 TRBV15 medium-sized TGTGCCACCAGGTCAGGCGCTCCGGGCAATCAGCCCCAGCATTTT CATRSGAPGNQPQHF
TRBD2 TRBJ2-7 TRBV7-2 NA TGTGCCAGCAGCTTAGTGAGGACTAGCGGGAGTAGCGAGCAGTACTTC CASSLVRTSGSSEQYF
TRBD1 TRBJ2-7 TRBV2 NA TGTGCCACCGCTTTGGACAGGGTGAAATACGAGCAGTACTTC CATALDRVKYEQYF
TRBD2 TRBJ2-1 TRBV6-4 NA TGTGCCAGCAGTGACTCCCCGGCGGGAGGTCTGAGGAATGAGCAGTTCTTC CASSDSPAGGLRNEQFF
TRBD2 TRBJ2-1 TRBV5-1 NA TGCGCCAGCAGCTGGGGGAGTCGGCCTAGCGGTCACAATGAGCAGTTCTTC CASSWGSRPSGHNEQFF
NA TRBJ1-5 TRBV7-2 once TGTGCCAGCAGCTTGTCGTGGGGGGCGGAACAGCCCCAGCATTTT CASSLSWGAEQPQHF
TRBD2 TRBJ2-1 TRBV6-6 NA TGTGCCAGCAGTTATGGGGGGGGAGGTGAGCAGTTCTTC CASSYGGGGEQFF
NA TRBJ1-6 TRBV27 NA TGTGCCAGCAGTTTAATTTTCAGGTCTGGTTCACCCCTCCACTTT CASSLIFRSGSPLHF
TRBD1 TRBJ2-7 TRBV10-1 few TGCGCCCCCCTCCCCGGGACAGGATCCTTC CAPLPGTGSF
TRBD1 TRBJ1-2 TRBV5-4 NA TGTGCCAGCAGCCCCGTGGACAGGGTGGATGGCTACACCTTC CASSPVDRVDGYTF
NA TRBJ1-1 TRBV10-2 NA TGCGCCAGCAGTGAGTTGGGCCCCGCGGGCGCTTTCTTT CASSELGPAGAFF
NA TRBJ2-7 TRBV5-1 NA TGCGCCAGCAGCTTGGATTCTAGCCGAACCTACGAGCAGTACTTC CASSLDSSRTYEQYF
NA TRBJ1-2 TRBV5-4 NA TGTGCCAGCAGTCTACAGGGTGCCTACGGCTACACCTTC CASSLQGAYGYTF
NA TRBJ2-7 TRBV15 NA TGTGCCACCAGCAGAGGGTCCCTAGTGAGCGAGCAGTACTTC CATSRGSLVSEQYF
NA TRBJ2-3 TRBV27 NA TGTGCCAGCAGTTTCATGGGGGCTAGCACAGATACGCAGTATTTT CASSFMGASTDTQYF
NA TRBJ1-2 TRBV7-8 NA TGTGCCAGCAGCTCCCGGCGTCAAGACACCATCACTTATGGCTACACCTTC CASSSRRQDTITYGYTF
NA TRBJ1-1 TRBV6-6 NA TGTGCCAGCAGTTACGCAGCTACCCCTCCTGAAGCTTTCTTT CASSYAATPPEAFF
TRBD1 TRBJ1-4 TRBV29-1 NA TGCAGCGTGGATGCGACAGGGACTGGTGAAAAACTGTTTTTT CSVDATGTGEKLFF